Given below is one T cell receptor beta chain in context. Its target is unknown. This CDR3 contains 13 residues. The V and J ends lost 5 bases and 6 bases respectively, with 14 bases between them. In germline, CDR1 is SGHVS, CDR2 FQNEAQ. The sample belongs to a study of OX40 agonist ivuxolimab in advanced cancers. Study details: Patients took ivuxolimab, an agonistic anti-OX40 (CD134) antibody. Overall study findings and caveats: CD4+ and CD8+ blood T cells expanded clonally by week 6 at 0.1 to 3.0 mg/kg.

Repertoires were generated with immunoSEQ multiplex PCR, while TCRdb's copy carries only in-frame clones and drops some. The profile shows roughly 45,000 clones, more than 75% of them singletons. The J gene is TRBJ2-7, the V gene TRBV7-8; D is undetermined. This TCR came from an adult with an advanced solid tumor such as melanoma, head and neck, liver or kidney cancer. Sequenced material: CD4+ or CD8+ T cells sorted from blood, taken in a trial of the OX40 agonist ivuxolimab. Here the CDR3 reads CASSTGSGGEQYF. The CDR3, as DNA: TGTGCCAGCAGCACCGGATCAGGCGGCGAGCAGTACTTC.